This section outlines one TCR beta chain sequence together with its context. This clonotype was seen at least ten times. The specificity of this receptor is unknown. Base qualities are not at hand, and no much larger clone is one base apart. The CDR3 numbers 14 residues from cysteine through phenylalanine. Of all the DNA, just the CDR3 is kept, 42 bases in frame from base 1. At the junction V is shortened by 2 bases and J by 4 bases, with 12 bases in between. In the germline V gene, CDR1 corresponds to SGHRS and CDR2 to YFSETQ. The TCR beta CDR3 regions were amplified from the RNA transcripts. For the first round of RT-PCR on the TCR CDR3, the HTBI primer set was used together with the Qiagen OneStep RT-PCR kit. The libraries were constructed in a second round of multiplex PCR and then size-selected and purified. Paired-end sequencing of the libraries was performed with 100 bp reads on an Illumina HiSeq2000. In the source study's methods: Raw data were processed with SOAPnuke, discarding reads with adapters, uncalled bases, mean Phred below 15, or no exact constant-primer or identifier match. COPE v1.2.5 was used to merge high-quality paired reads, and clonotypes were defined as unique nucleotide sequences. MiTCR v1.1 was used to align clonotypes to the IMGT TRBV, TRBD and TRBJ reference segments. Only V-J combinations with frequency above 0.0001, covering approximately 99% of repertoires, were analysed. The TCS score was defined as F50 (clonal expansion) divided by E x V (chaos), with BLOSUM62-based TCRdist calculated between CDR3 peptides within each V-J. Welch's t-statistics and random forest reduced several hundred V-J features to 10 to 15, which were used in a naive Bayes classifier (R e1071). The similarity between thyroid and blood repertoires was quantified using the Morisita-Horn index. Through fastp at Q25 and MiXCR, TCRdb rebuilt clones from the public reads, retaining in-frame beta chains. Entries are consolidated by CDR3 protein sequence, retaining the most common genes and DNA. In this record, the V and J calls reflect TCRdb's handling and not the investigators' own analysis. The sample contains approximately 610,000 distinct CDR3 sequences, 14% to 15% of them found a single time. The top ten constitute roughly 4.5% of the sample.

These data come from a study of T cells in Graves' hyperthyroidism and ophthalmopathy (dated by TCRdb to the late 2010s). Study-level background: Peripheral blood was sampled at the time of initial diagnosis, prior to any treatment. The paper describes TCR Vbeta CDR3 sequencing of around 130 peripheral blood samples, made up of 43 ophthalmopathy patients, roughly 72 hyperthyroidism patients and about 17 progressor patients. The study also compared thyroid tissue and blood T-cell repertoires from a handful of Graves' hyperthyroidism patients. TCR V-J signatures able to tell the groups apart were searched for in a discovery cohort of 90 to 100 patients, of whom fewer than 45 had Graves' ophthalmopathy and about 60 had stable Graves' hyperthyroidism. Prospective prediction of ophthalmopathy was tested in an independent validation cohort of 18 to 20 hyperthyroidism patients and some 17 patients who later progressed to ophthalmopathy. After sampling, hyperthyroidism patients received methimazole starting at 30 mg daily, and ophthalmopathy patients received high-dose intravenous methylprednisolone. For training and testing, the 100 or so patients in the discovery cohort were randomly divided in a 7:3 ratio. The study at large found these results: Sample size was not statistically predetermined, and investigators were not blinded to group allocation. A model built on a 13 V-J signature distinguished ophthalmopathy from stable hyperthyroidism, reaching roughly 88% sensitivity and 81.08% specificity in cross-validation and 80%/75% in testing. Blood samples also contained most of the expanded thyroid clonotypes (frequency above 0.001), which suggests that blood repertoires may reflect thyroid immune responses. In validation, the model predicted progression to ophthalmopathy a median of roughly 6.1 months before onset, with about 70% sensitivity and around 76% specificity.

In the ophthalmopathy patients, disease was moderately to severely active, with a Clinical Activity Score of 3 or more, a NOSPECS grade of 4 or more, and a duration of less than 3 months. Patients with uncontrolled infections, other autoimmune diseases, pregnancy or lactation were excluded. Clinical symptoms, serum thyroxine and TRAb, thyroid ultrasound, and orbital computed tomography formed the basis for the diagnoses. Ficoll-Paque density gradient centrifugation was used to isolate PBMCs from 10 ml of fresh peripheral blood. Total RNA was extracted using Trizol reagent, and RNA quality was assessed on an Agilent 2100 Bioanalyzer.

This chain joins TRBV5-1 to TRBJ2-5, and TRBD2 may be the D gene, going by 5 matching bases. The receptor comes from a woman aged 40 to 50 with Graves' ophthalmopathy. Material for sequencing was blood. DNA sequence: TGCGCCAGCAGCTTCAGACTAAAGTCAGAGACCCAGTACTTC. Its protein is CASSFRLKSETQYF.